This T cell receptor (beta chain) came from a study of T-cell reconstitution after alpha-beta-depleted transplantation in children. Findings and limits, study-wide: High day-60 TCRbeta diversity in some patients came from surviving recipient T cells and thymic progenitors. Newly produced T cells mostly accounted for T-cell counts and diversity one year post-transplant. About two months after transplant, alpha-beta T cells reportedly came from several hundred expanded graft clones.

The V end lost 5 bases, the J end lost 3 bases, and 14 bases lay between the germline ends. The CDR3 runs to 14 residues. Germline loops: CDR1 SGHAT, CDR2 FQNNGV. This clonotype was recorded at least ten times. Its antigen is as yet unknown. Preparation of the TCRbeta library was carried out with unique molecular identifiers. TCRdb called the PCR reads again in MiXCR, with one record for every CDR3 protein. The table lists roughly 300,000 distinct CDR3 sequences, roughly 11% of them singletons. This specimen consisted of peripheral blood, obtained 180 days after TCRalphabeta/CD19-depleted stem cell transplant. The V call is TRBV11-2, the J call TRBJ2-7; possibly TRBD2 for D (5 bases). This TCR came from a male patient aged 2-10 years who had a stem cell transplant for chronic granulomatous disease, so the T cells may come from the graft donor. The CDR3 protein is CASSASMAGYEQYF. CDR3 sequence (DNA): TGTGCCAGCAGCGCATCAATGGCGGGCTACGAGCAGTACTTC.